Below, 4 T cell receptor beta chains from the same sample are listed, as sequenced in a study of blood T cells in healthy people across ages. The use of a sample-barcoded 5' primer and a J-beta primer mix characterized a second PCR of roughly 7 to 11 cycles. TCRdb reprocessed the 5' RACE reads with MiXCR, giving one entry per CDR3 protein. The sample has some 1,000,000 distinct CDR3 sequences; less than 25% are singletons. The sample was also reused in another study, on T cells of mothers and their children.

The specimen was blood. Receptor source: a girl aged 2 to 10 in good health.

CDR3 coding DNA: TGTGCCAGTAGTATAGGGGTTCCGGGGAGCGAGCAGTACTTC. Protein product: CASSIGVPGSEQYF. The V and J genes are TRBV19 and TRBJ2-7; D perhaps matches TRBD2 (5 bases). CDR1 is LNHDA, CDR2 SQIVND, per germline (reference sequence). V dropped 1 base and J dropped 6 bases, with 13 bases sitting between them. The CDR3 runs to 14 residues. The whole variable domain, remainder taken from reference TRBV19 and TRBJ2-7, is DGGITQSPKYLFRKEGQNVTLSCEQNLNHDAMYWYRQDPGQGLRLIYYSQIVNDFQKGDIAEGYSVSREKKESFPLTVTSAQKNPTAFYLCASSIGVPGSEQYFGPGTRLTVT.

Only a few counts were recorded for this clonotype. The chain employs TRBV4-2 and TRBJ2-7, with unresolved D. V was pared by 6 bases and J by 3 bases, with 15 bases between. This CDR3 is 14 amino acids long. Per germline, CDR1 LGHNA and CDR2 YNFKEQ. Written as DNA, the CDR3 is TGTGCCAGCAGTAGCATTCAAACAGACTACGAGCAGTACTTC. Translated: CASSSIQTDYEQYF.

In its sample, this clonotype was seen a few times. The chain combines TRBV7-3 with TRBJ2-5, with TRBD2 matching over 8 bases. This CDR3 has 14 residues. Germline V CDR1 and CDR2: SGHTA, FQGTGA. With 4 bases clipped from V and 5 bases from J, the junction kept 6 bases outside the gene matches. The CDR3 protein is CASSSAGGAETQYF. CDR3 in DNA: TGTGCCAGCAGCTCCGCCGGGGGGGCGGAGACCCAGTACTTC.

The CDR3 nucleotides read TGCAGCGAGTCGACGAGATTCACAGATACGCAGTATTTT. It yields the protein CSESTRFTDTQYF. This chain uses TRBV29-1 with TRBJ2-3; D is unclear. From germline, CDR1 is SQVTM and CDR2 ANQGSEA. This CDR3 has 13 amino acids. Between the trimmed V and J ends, which lost 7 bases and 2 bases, there was a span of 13 bases.